The 18 T cell receptor beta chains below all came from one sample that was sequenced in a study of blood T cell repertoires in COVID-19. TCRdb's copy holds only in-frame clones and misses some; the assay was immunoSEQ multiplex PCR. Counted here are around 250,000 clones, about nine tenths occurring once; the ten biggest clones make up 5.5% to 8%. The specimen was peripheral blood. All receptors come from a man between 60 and 70 years old with acute or convalescent COVID-19.

The chain has TRBV7-3 and TRBJ2-1, with D uncertain. CDR3 length: 15 amino acids. V shed 5 bases and J shed 1 base, with 12 bases lying between them. Germline CDR1 SGHTA, CDR2 FQGTGA. CDR3 coding DNA: TGTGCCAGCAGCCCGTTGACACCATCCTACAATGAGCAGTTCTTC. Its protein is CASSPLTPSYNEQFF.

The chain links TRBV19 to TRBJ2-7; 8 nucleotides align to TRBD2. There are 15 residues in the CDR3. J gave up 0 bases and V 6 bases, and 7 bases lay outside the gene matches. The V gene's germline CDR1 is LNHDA and CDR2 SQIVND (reference sequence). CDR3 residues: CASSLSGGGSYEQYF. CDR3 nucleotide sequence: TGTGCCAGTAGCCTGTCGGGGGGGGGCTCCTACGAGCAGTACTTC. The full variable domain, in which reference TRBV19 and TRBJ2-7 provide the parts outside the CDR3, is DGGITQSPKYLFRKEGQNVTLSCEQNLNHDAMYWYRQDPGQGLRLIYYSQIVNDFQKGDIAEGYSVSREKKESFPLTVTSAQKNPTAFYLCASSLSGGGSYEQYFGPGTRLTVT.

The V and J genes are TRBV11-3 and TRBJ2-1, with no clear D. The CDR3 sequence is 14 residues long. Germline V lookup: CDR1 SGHNT, CDR2 YENEEA. V was trimmed by 0 bases and J by 5 bases, leaving 8 bases between them. The DNA of the CDR3 is TGTGCCAGCAGCTTAGACGCGATTGACAATGAGCAGTTCTTC. Residues: CASSLDAIDNEQFF.

A single count supports this clone. The chain is built from TRBV30 and TRBJ1-1; D is ambiguous. This CDR3 is 13 amino acids long. Germline V CDR1 and CDR2: GTSNPN, SVGIG (reference sequence). Trimming took off 0 bases at V and 4 bases at J, with 9 bases between the two ends. The CDR3 nucleotides are TGTGCCTGGAGTGTTCAAGAGGGCACTGAAGCTTTCTTT. Translating it yields CAWSVQEGTEAFF.

On this clone: At the DNA level, this CDR3 is encoded by other sequences in the same sample as well. The CDR3 DNA sequence: TGTGCCTGGAGTGTAAGGGGAGATACGCAGTATTTT. It codes for CAWSVRGDTQYF. This sequence joins TRBV30 and TRBJ2-3; tentatively, D is TRBD1 (5 bases). The CDR3 covers 12 residues. V lost 0 bases to trimming and J lost 5 bases, with 6 bases between them. Germline CDR1 GTSNPN, CDR2 SVGIG (reference sequence).

The chain recombines TRBV6-2 or TRBV6-3 with TRBJ1-2, with a weak D call TRBD1 (6 bases). Germline V gives CDR1 MNHEY, CDR2 SVGEGT. The CDR3 runs to 13 residues. Trimming left V 11 bases short and J 6 bases short, with 19 bases between. The CDR3 loop reads CAGSPQGINGYTF. DNA of the CDR3: TGTGCCGGAAGCCCCCAGGGGATTAATGGCTACACCTTC.

This clone was detected only once. The V and J genes are TRBV6-2 or TRBV6-3 and TRBJ1-2, with D possibly being TRBD1 (5 bases). The CDR3 consists of 15 residues. Germline CDR1 is MNHEY and CDR2 is SVGEGT. Trimming took off 5 bases at V and 0 bases at J, with 13 bases between the two ends. CDR3 loop: CASSRSQATNYGYTF. CDR3 DNA sequence: TGTGCCAGCAGTCGCTCACAGGCGACTAACTATGGCTACACCTTC.

This clone was observed a single time. The V and J genes are TRBV10-3 and TRBJ1-1; D call uncertain. The CDR3 is 12 amino acids. Germline V gives CDR1 ENHRY, CDR2 SYGVKD. The V end was cut by 3 bases, the J end by 1 base, with 3 bases between. CDR3 coding DNA: TGTGCCATCAGTGAACAGAACACTGAAGCTTTCTTT. Amino acids: CAISEQNTEAFF.

The chain joins TRBV6-1 to TRBJ2-1, with 7 positions matching TRBD1. Trimming cost V 3 bases and J 0 bases; bases outside gene matches: 8. This CDR3 has 17 residues. Germline CDR1 and CDR2: MNHNS and SASEGT. CDR3 nucleotide sequence: TGTGCCAGCAGTGAGTCGACAGGGCAGAGCTCCTACAATGAGCAGTTCTTC. It yields the protein CASSESTGQSSYNEQFF.

The chain couples TRBV6-5 to TRBJ1-4; possibly TRBD1 for D (6 bases). Deletions cut 6 bases from V and 3 bases from J, with 14 bases between. The germline V gene encodes CDR1 MNHEY and CDR2 SVGAGI. This CDR3 region has 15 residues. The CDR3 protein is CASSLDRLANEKLFF. CDR3 coding DNA: TGTGCCAGCAGCCTTGACAGGTTGGCTAATGAAAAACTGTTTTTT.

This chain uses TRBV11-3 with TRBJ2-5; possible D gene TRBD2, 6 bases. The germline V gene encodes CDR1 SGHNT and CDR2 YENEEA. The CDR3 spans 15 residues. V was pared by 3 bases and J by 1 base, with 12 bases between. For the CDR3, the DNA is TGTGCCAGCAGCTTTCAGGGAGGCTCCCAAGAGACCCAGTACTTC. This sequence encodes CASSFQGGSQETQYF. Drawing the rest from reference TRBV11-3 and TRBJ2-5, the complete variable domain is EAGVVQSPRYKIIEKKQPVAFWCNPISGHNTLYWYLQNLGQGPELLIRYENEEAVDDSQLPKDRFSAERLKGVDSTLKIQPAELGDSAVYLCASSFQGGSQETQYFGPGTRLLVL.

The genes are TRBV19 and TRBJ1-5; 12 bases fit TRBD1. The germline gives CDR1 LNHDA, CDR2 SQIVND (reference sequence). V was clipped by 7 bases and J by 6 bases; unmatched bases: 10. The CDR3 loop spans 16 amino acids. CDR3 protein: CASMTTGTGGFQPQHF. CDR3 nucleotide sequence: TGTGCCAGTATGACTACCGGGACAGGGGGCTTTCAGCCCCAGCATTTT. The full variable domain, with the rest looked up from reference TRBV19 and TRBJ1-5, is DGGITQSPKYLFRKEGQNVTLSCEQNLNHDAMYWYRQDPGQGLRLIYYSQIVNDFQKGDIAEGYSVSREKKESFPLTVTSAQKNPTAFYLCASMTTGTGGFQPQHFGDGTRLSIL.

The V gene is TRBV6-1, the J gene TRBJ1-5; D unclear. The CDR3 extends over 13 amino acids. In germline, CDR1 is MNHNS, CDR2 SASEGT. Trimming stripped 0 bases from V and 5 bases from J, with 5 bases between. In nucleotides, the CDR3 is TGTGCCAGCAGTGAAGCGAGGGATCAGCCCCAGCATTTT. This encodes CASSEARDQPQHF.

The chain has TRBV9 and TRBJ2-1; 9 bases line up with TRBD2. Trimming cost V 0 bases and J 5 bases; bases outside gene matches: 0. This CDR3 region has 14 residues. Germline lookup yields CDR1 SGDLS and CDR2 YYNGEE. The CDR3, as DNA: TGTGCCAGCAGCGTAGGCGGGAGGGACAATGAGCAGTTCTTC. It translates to CASSVGGRDNEQFF.

This clone was counted a single time. This chain links TRBV7-2 with TRBJ2-2; 11 nucleotides match TRBD2. The V gene's germline CDR1 is SGHTA and CDR2 FQGNSA. Germline trimming cut 1 base from V and 6 bases from J; bases unmatched to any gene: 1. This CDR3 region has 15 residues. CDR3 amino acids: CASSLVLAGAGELFF. The CDR3 DNA is TGTGCCAGCAGCTTAGTACTAGCGGGAGCCGGGGAGCTGTTTTTT.

On this clone itself: Other DNA sequences in this sample translate to the same CDR3. The J gene is TRBJ2-7, the V gene TRBV19, with TRBD1 identical over 8 bases. V dropped 3 bases and J dropped 7; count of bases not matched to a gene: 8. Looked up from germline, CDR1 is LNHDA and CDR2 is SQIVND (reference sequence). The CDR3 consists of 14 residues. CDR3 coding DNA: TGTGCCAGTAGTATCGGGCAGGGGGCAGGTGAGCAGTACTTC. As protein: CASSIGQGAGEQYF. Variable domain in full (rest from reference TRBV19 and TRBJ2-7): DGGITQSPKYLFRKEGQNVTLSCEQNLNHDAMYWYRQDPGQGLRLIYYSQIVNDFQKGDIAEGYSVSREKKESFPLTVTSAQKNPTAFYLCASSIGQGAGEQYFGPGTRLTVT.

The DNA of the CDR3 is TGTGCCAGCAGTTTCCCGGGACAGGGGGCAGGTCAGCCCCAGCATTTT. Translated: CASSFPGQGAGQPQHF. The chain joins TRBV28 to TRBJ1-5; 12 nucleotides line up with TRBD1. The germline V gene has CDR1 MDHEN and CDR2 SYDVKM. V was clipped by 3 bases and J by 6 bases; unmatched bases: 6. This CDR3 has 16 residues.

V gene TRBV28 combines with J gene TRBJ1-1; D perhaps matches TRBD1 (5 bases). V lost 3 bases and J 0 bases, leaving 17 bases between the germline ends. In germline, CDR1 is MDHEN, CDR2 SYDVKM. The CDR3 contains 17 residues. CDR3 DNA: TGTGCCAGCAGTTTCGGGGGAAGCGACGGTTTGAACACTGAAGCTTTCTTT. Amino acids: CASSFGGSDGLNTEAFF. The complete variable domain, with remaining parts taken from reference TRBV28 and TRBJ1-1, reads DVKVTQSSRYLVKRTGEKVFLECVQDMDHENMFWYRQDPGLGLRLIYFSYDVKMKEKGDIPEGYSVSREKKERFSLILESASTNQTSMYLCASSFGGSDGLNTEAFFGQGTRLTVV.